The rows below give T cell receptor beta chains drawn from one sample of a study of T cells after posttransplantation cyclophosphamide. This table comes from immunoSEQ multiplex PCR, and its TCRdb copy is limited to in-frame clones, with some not included. Seen here are 15,000 to 20,000 clones, 77% observed once, and the top ten hold around 30%. Sequencing was performed on CD8+ T cells sorted from PBMCs, taken approximately 1,900 days after a stem cell transplant with posttransplant cyclophosphamide. The receptors shown here come from a female patient between 40 and 55 years old who received an allogeneic stem cell transplant from a related donor, was CMV-positive, and had no GVHD. The T cells may come from the graft donor. CDR3s include the opening cysteine and the closing phenylalanine or tryptophan. Fields, in order: J gene, D gene, clone size, V gene, CDR3 protein, CDR3 DNA. The D gene is left open where the match is weak. Rows give clone size only sometimes, using once, few, many, or a class for an expanded clone.

J gene: TRBJ1-5; D gene: -; clone size: few; V gene: TRBV7-9; CDR3 protein: CASSLDGNSNQPQHF; CDR3 DNA: TGTGCCAGCAGCTTAGACGGGAATAGCAATCAGCCCCAGCATTTT
J gene: TRBJ2-7; D gene: -; clone size: once; V gene: TRBV7-9; CDR3 protein: CASSLSWGDEQYF; CDR3 DNA: TGTGCCAGCAGCCTTTCGTGGGGGGACGAGCAGTACTTC
J gene: TRBJ1-5; D gene: -; clone size: -; V gene: TRBV9; CDR3 protein: CASSAGFGQGQPQHF; CDR3 DNA: TGTGCCAGCAGCGCGGGGTTTGGCCAAGGACAGCCCCAGCATTTT
J gene: TRBJ1-3; D gene: TRBD1; clone size: few; V gene: TRBV11-2; CDR3 protein: CASSSPPGQGARNTIYF; CDR3 DNA: TGTGCCAGCAGCAGCCCACCGGGACAGGGTGCGAGAAACACCATATATTTT
J gene: TRBJ2-1; D gene: TRBD1; clone size: -; V gene: TRBV9; CDR3 protein: CASSDPDSPDRGYNEQFF; CDR3 DNA: TGTGCCAGCAGCGACCCCGACTCCCCGGACAGGGGCTACAATGAGCAGTTCTTC
J gene: TRBJ2-1; D gene: -; clone size: -; V gene: TRBV27; CDR3 protein: CASSLDGSSYNEQFF; CDR3 DNA: TGTGCCAGCAGCTTAGACGGGAGCTCCTACAATGAGCAGTTCTTC
J gene: TRBJ2-4; D gene: -; clone size: -; V gene: TRBV21-1; CDR3 protein: CASSKGGRGGLAKNIQYF; CDR3 DNA: TGTGCCAGCAGCAAAGGAGGGAGGGGAGGCCTAGCCAAAAACATTCAGTACTTC
J gene: TRBJ2-7; D gene: -; clone size: -; V gene: TRBV11-2; CDR3 protein: CASSLSDGYEQYF; CDR3 DNA: TGTGCCAGCAGCTTAAGCGATGGGTACGAGCAGTACTTC
J gene: TRBJ2-5; D gene: TRBD1; clone size: -; V gene: TRBV19; CDR3 protein: CASSRQGGQETQYF; CDR3 DNA: TGTGCCAGTAGTAGACAGGGGGGACAAGAGACCCAGTACTTC
J gene: TRBJ2-3; D gene: -; clone size: -; V gene: TRBV2; CDR3 protein: CASSVNTQYF; CDR3 DNA: TGTGCCAGCAGTGTTAATACGCAGTATTTT
J gene: TRBJ1-2; D gene: -; clone size: -; V gene: TRBV6-5; CDR3 protein: CASSYSSPGNYGYTF; CDR3 DNA: TGTGCCAGCAGTTACTCGAGCCCAGGGAACTATGGCTACACCTTC
J gene: TRBJ1-2; D gene: -; clone size: -; V gene: TRBV5-5; CDR3 protein: CASSLLGDYGYTF; CDR3 DNA: TGTGCCAGCAGCTTGTTAGGGGACTATGGCTACACCTTC
J gene: TRBJ1-1; D gene: TRBD1; clone size: -; V gene: TRBV11-2; CDR3 protein: CASSLQGQSLMNTEAFF; CDR3 DNA: TGTGCCAGCAGCTTACAGGGACAGTCCCTTATGAACACTGAAGCTTTCTTT
J gene: TRBJ2-1; D gene: -; clone size: -; V gene: TRBV12-2; CDR3 protein: CASRFVRGRARGRNEQFF; CDR3 DNA: TGTGCAAGTCGCTTCGTAAGGGGGCGGGCAAGGGGGAGGAATGAGCAGTTCTTC
J gene: TRBJ2-7; D gene: -; clone size: -; V gene: TRBV11-2; CDR3 protein: CASSLGHSYEQYF; CDR3 DNA: TGTGCCAGCAGCTTAGGGCACTCCTACGAGCAGTACTTC
J gene: TRBJ2-7; D gene: -; clone size: -; V gene: TRBV19; CDR3 protein: CASSTGGQGYEQYF; CDR3 DNA: TGTGCCAGTAGTACCGGGGGGCAGGGCTACGAGCAGTACTTC
J gene: TRBJ2-7; D gene: TRBD1; clone size: -; V gene: TRBV5-4; CDR3 protein: CASSIGQGTAYEQYF; CDR3 DNA: TGTGCCAGCAGCATCGGACAGGGGACGGCCTACGAGCAGTACTTC
J gene: TRBJ2-5; D gene: -; clone size: once; V gene: TRBV13; CDR3 protein: CASSSDQETQYF; CDR3 DNA: TGTGCCAGCAGCTCTGACCAAGAGACCCAGTACTTC
J gene: TRBJ2-7; D gene: TRBD1; clone size: -; V gene: TRBV7-2; CDR3 protein: CASSLANLGQGAMYEQYF; CDR3 DNA: TGTGCCAGCAGCTTAGCCAACCTCGGACAGGGGGCCATGTACGAGCAGTACTTC
J gene: TRBJ2-1; D gene: TRBD2; clone size: few; V gene: TRBV11-2; CDR3 protein: CASSFDPGLAGHNEQFF; CDR3 DNA: TGTGCCAGCAGCTTTGACCCGGGACTAGCGGGCCACAATGAGCAGTTCTTC
J gene: TRBJ2-2; D gene: TRBD2; clone size: -; V gene: TRBV7-9; CDR3 protein: CASSPRLAGALNTGELFF; CDR3 DNA: TGTGCCAGCAGCCCAAGACTAGCGGGGGCCCTAAACACCGGGGAGCTGTTTTTT
J gene: TRBJ2-7; D gene: -; clone size: -; V gene: TRBV5-1; CDR3 protein: CASSFYGQGYEQYF; CDR3 DNA: TGCGCCAGCAGCTTTTACGGGCAGGGCTACGAGCAGTACTTC
J gene: TRBJ2-7; D gene: -; clone size: -; V gene: TRBV5-5; CDR3 protein: CASSLEQVRYNYEQYF; CDR3 DNA: TGTGCCAGCAGCTTGGAGCAGGTACGATACAATTACGAGCAGTACTTC
J gene: TRBJ2-1; D gene: TRBD2; clone size: -; V gene: TRBV7-6; CDR3 protein: CASSLWTSGGDEQFF; CDR3 DNA: TGTGCCAGCAGCTTGTGGACTAGCGGGGGGGATGAGCAGTTCTTC